A selection of T cell receptor beta chains follows, all from one sample in a study of control samples from healthy donors and cancer patients. Repertoires were generated with immunoSEQ multiplex PCR, while TCRdb's copy carries only in-frame clones and drops some. The repertoire includes about 88,000 clones, approximately 95% of them detected once, and 8% sits in the top ten. The specimen sequenced was blood. These receptors all come from a man aged 18 to 29 in good health. The CDR3 runs from the conserved cysteine through the conserved F or W. A D gene is named only where the DNA matches it firmly. Not every row has a clone size; where given, it reads once, few, many or a size class.

NA	TRBD2	TRBJ2-1	TRBV9	CASSESGTSSNEQFF	TGTGCCAGCAGCGAAAGTGGGACTAGCTCCAATGAGCAGTTCTTC
NA	TRBD1	TRBJ2-2	TRBV6-6	CASSRQGADRLNTGELFF	TGTGCCAGCAGCCGACAGGGGGCAGACAGGTTAAACACCGGGGAGCTGTTTTTT
NA	TRBD1	TRBJ1-1	TRBV4-3	CASSQNTFVGTGGGLAEAFF	TGCGCCAGCAGCCAAAACACTTTTGTAGGGACAGGAGGGGGTCTGGCTGAAGCTTTCTTT
NA	NA	TRBJ1-2	TRBV19	CASSIRDIFYGYTF	TGTGCCAGTAGTATCCGGGACATTTTCTATGGCTACACCTTC
NA	NA	TRBJ2-1	TRBV7-9	CASNSLQVNEQFF	TGTGCCAGCAACTCATTACAGGTTAATGAGCAGTTCTTC
NA	NA	TRBJ1-2	TRBV6-2/TRBV6-3	CASSYSEQLNYGYTF	TGTGCCAGCAGTTACTCGGAACAGCTTAACTATGGCTACACCTTC
NA	TRBD2	TRBJ2-1	TRBV6-1	CASSETSGTYNEQFF	TGTGCCAGCAGTGAAACTAGCGGAACCTACAATGAGCAGTTCTTC
NA	NA	TRBJ1-5	TRBV12-5	CASGDSGTDQPQHF	TGTGCTAGTGGAGACTCAGGGACGGATCAGCCCCAGCATTTT
NA	TRBD1	TRBJ2-7	TRBV2	CASRPQGTYEQYF	TGTGCCAGCAGGCCACAGGGGACCTACGAGCAGTACTTC
NA	NA	TRBJ1-6	TRBV7-2	CASSLGGGENSPLHF	TGTGCCAGCAGCTTAGGAGGAGGGGAAAATTCACCCCTCCACTTT
NA	NA	TRBJ1-1	TRBV18	CASSSVPPEAFF	TGTGCCAGCTCATCTGTCCCTCCTGAAGCTTTCTTT
NA	NA	TRBJ2-1	TRBV5-6	CASIKTGHTPSEQFF	TGTGCCAGCATCAAAACGGGCCATACTCCCAGTGAGCAGTTCTTC
NA	NA	TRBJ2-2	TRBV27	CASSFPGNTGELFF	TGTGCCAGCAGTTTCCCAGGGAACACCGGGGAGCTGTTTTTT
NA	NA	TRBJ1-1	TRBV19	CASRDPGLNTEAFF	TGTGCCAGTAGGGATCCGGGACTGAACACTGAAGCTTTCTTT
NA	NA	TRBJ1-1	TRBV14	CASSQGWEDTEAFF	TGTGCCAGCAGCCAAGGTTGGGAGGACACTGAAGCTTTCTTT
NA	NA	TRBJ1-2	TRBV7-2	CASSLNGGNYGYTF	TGTGCCAGCAGCTTAAACGGGGGGAACTATGGCTACACCTTC
NA	NA	TRBJ1-2	TRBV12-3/TRBV12-4	CASSLSSGGPNTF	TGTGCCAGCAGTTTATCATCCGGGGGTCCTAACACCTTC
NA	NA	TRBJ2-1	TRBV18	CASSPPAVYYNEQFF	TGTGCCAGCTCACCACCGGCGGTCTACTACAATGAGCAGTTCTTC
NA	NA	TRBJ1-1	TRBV6-1	CASSEQGTEAFF	TGTGCCAGCAGTGAACAAGGCACTGAAGCTTTCTTT
NA	NA	TRBJ1-5	TRBV12-5	CASAPQGNQPQHF	TGTGCTAGTGCCCCCCAAGGGAATCAGCCCCAGCATTTT
NA	NA	TRBJ2-5	TRBV5-6	CASSLGEETQYF	TGTGCCAGCAGCTTGGGGGAAGAGACCCAGTACTTC
NA	NA	TRBJ2-2	TRBV21-1	CASSPAGRGPGELFF	TGTGCCAGCAGCCCGGCGGGCCGGGGGCCTGGGGAGCTGTTTTTT
NA	NA	TRBJ1-5	TRBV27	CASSLVGINQPQHF	TGTGCCAGCAGTTTAGTCGGGATCAATCAGCCCCAGCATTTT
NA	TRBD2	TRBJ2-5	TRBV5-4	CASSLVGLAGGPGEETQYF	TGTGCCAGCAGCTTGGTTGGGCTAGCGGGGGGGCCTGGGGAAGAGACCCAGTACTTC
NA	NA	TRBJ1-1	TRBV5-4	CASSFLGGQRVEAFF	TGTGCCAGCAGCTTTTTAGGGGGTCAGAGGGTTGAAGCTTTCTTT
NA	NA	TRBJ2-5	TRBV7-9	CASSPQGGETQYF	TGTGCCAGCAGCCCACAGGGGGGGGAGACCCAGTACTTC
NA	NA	TRBJ1-6	TRBV6-2/TRBV6-3	CASSNTVSGNSPLHF	TGTGCCAGCAGCAACACGGTCTCCGGGAATTCACCCCTCCACTTT
NA	NA	TRBJ1-4	TRBV25-1	CASQPRRTNEKLFF	TGTGCCAGTCAACCGAGGCGGACTAATGAAAAACTGTTTTTT
NA	NA	TRBJ2-4	TRBV19	CASSMMGSGAIQYF	TGTGCCAGTAGTATGATGGGGTCCGGGGCCATTCAGTACTTC
once	NA	TRBJ1-1	TRBV6-5	CASSYEGDMNTEAFF	TGTGCCAGCAGTTACGAGGGAGACATGAACACTGAAGCTTTCTTT
NA	TRBD2	TRBJ2-1	TRBV13	CASSPGTSGEQFF	TGTGCCAGCAGCCCCGGGACTAGCGGTGAGCAGTTCTTC
NA	NA	TRBJ1-4	TRBV2	CASSGDVNNEKLFF	TGTGCCAGCAGTGGGGACGTTAATAATGAAAAACTGTTTTTT
NA	NA	TRBJ2-5	TRBV2	CAGAGTALQETQYF	TGTGCCGGTGCCGGGACTGCCCTCCAAGAGACCCAGTACTTC
NA	TRBD2	TRBJ2-5	TRBV2	CASTGTSAQETQYF	TGTGCCAGCACCGGGACTAGCGCCCAAGAGACCCAGTACTTC
NA	NA	TRBJ1-1	TRBV20-1	CSASRNTEAFF	TGCAGTGCCTCAAGGAACACTGAAGCTTTCTTT
few	NA	TRBJ2-7	TRBV28	CASSFDRILEQYF	TGTGCCAGCAGTTTCGACAGGATCCTCGAGCAGTACTTC
NA	NA	TRBJ2-1	TRBV20-1	CSASNPRGTYNEQFF	TGCAGTGCTAGTAACCCTCGAGGGACCTACAATGAGCAGTTCTTC
NA	TRBD2	TRBJ2-7	TRBV27	CASSLWVSGRHYEQYF	TGTGCCAGCAGTTTATGGGTCAGCGGGAGGCACTACGAGCAGTACTTC
NA	NA	TRBJ2-1	TRBV30	CAWSVVGVMSPSYNEQFF	TGTGCCTGGAGTGTGGTGGGAGTAATGTCACCTTCCTACAATGAGCAGTTCTTC
NA	TRBD1	TRBJ1-5	TRBV2	CASRQHTGTGSAPSNQPQHF	TGTGCCAGCAGACAACACACCGGGACAGGGAGTGCCCCATCAAATCAGCCCCAGCATTTT
NA	NA	TRBJ1-2	TRBV18	CASSPGQYYGYTF	TGTGCCAGCTCACCTGGGCAGTACTATGGCTACACCTTC
NA	NA	TRBJ1-1	TRBV11-2	CASRRGGGEYTEAFF	TGTGCCAGCAGGAGGGGCGGGGGAGAATATACTGAAGCTTTCTTT
NA	NA	TRBJ1-1	TRBV12-3/TRBV12-4	CASSAQGKPFF	TGTGCCAGCAGTGCACAGGGTAAGCCTTTCTTT
NA	NA	TRBJ2-2	TRBV24-1	CATSVGGDTGELFF	TGTGCCACCAGTGTAGGAGGGGACACCGGGGAGCTGTTTTTT
NA	TRBD1	TRBJ1-1	TRBV19	CASKGQGMNTEAFF	TGTGCCAGTAAGGGACAGGGGATGAACACTGAAGCTTTCTTT
NA	NA	TRBJ1-5	TRBV5-1	CASSLGTANQPQHF	TGCGCCAGCAGCTTGGGGACTGCTAATCAGCCCCAGCATTTT
once	NA	TRBJ1-1	TRBV12-3/TRBV12-4	CASSRGGTEAFF	TGTGCCAGCAGTCGGGGGGGGACTGAAGCTTTCTTT
NA	TRBD1	TRBJ1-1	TRBV7-2	CASSLFTGANTEAFF	TGTGCCAGCAGCTTATTTACAGGGGCAAACACTGAAGCTTTCTTT
NA	NA	TRBJ1-6	TRBV5-5	CASRYTARDMYNSPLHF	TGTGCCAGCAGATATACCGCCAGGGACATGTATAATTCACCCCTCCACTTT
NA	TRBD2	TRBJ2-1	TRBV28	CASSPGTSGGPHNEQFF	TGTGCCAGCAGTCCCGGGACTAGCGGGGGGCCCCACAATGAGCAGTTCTTC